These 2 T cell receptor beta chains were sequenced from one sample in a study of blood T cell repertoires in COVID-19. Assay used: immunoSEQ multiplex PCR; TCRdb lists only in-frame clones, some missing. The repertoire has tens of thousands of clones, approximately 80% of them found once; the top ten carry roughly 19%. The sequenced material came from peripheral blood. The receptors were sampled from a woman older than 75 with acute or convalescent COVID-19.

This chain connects TRBV19 to TRBJ2-7; 10 bases are a match to TRBD2. This CDR3 is built from 15 residues. V trimming: 6 bases; J trimming: 2 bases; junction bases outside the gene matches: 7. Looked up from germline, CDR1 is LNHDA and CDR2 is SQIVND (reference sequence). CDR3 residues: CASSRLSGGTYEQYF. CDR3 nucleotides: TGTGCCAGTAGCAGGCTTAGCGGGGGGACCTACGAGCAGTACTTC.

The CDR3 bases are TGTGCCAGCAGCCAAGGACTAGCGGGACGCGAGCAGTACTTC. Translating gives CASSQGLAGREQYF. This chain links TRBV3-1 (or the pseudogene TRBV3-2) with TRBJ2-7; 11 bases map to TRBD2. The CDR3 sequence is 14 residues long. Germline loops: CDR1 LGHDT, CDR2 YNNKEL (reference sequence). Germline trimming cut 1 base from V and 6 bases from J; bases unmatched to any gene: 2.